The text below deals with one TCR beta chain. These data come from a study of blood T cell repertoires in COVID-19. The germline V gene encodes CDR1 MRHNA and CDR2 SNTAGT. This CDR3 spans 10 amino acids. Between the trimmed V and J ends, which lost 5 bases and 7 bases, there was a span of 5 bases. In the original processing: Scientists estimated how many nucleated cells there were by amplifying reference gene primers. Profiled with immunoSEQ multiplex PCR; TCRdb holds only in-frame clones, not every one. V, J and clone size were drawn from that table, and D and trimming were deduced from the DNA. This table has a few hundred thousand clones, 84% appearing once. Assignment of participants to cohorts was predicated upon participant-reported clinical history.

The chain couples TRBV6-4 to TRBJ1-2; D call uncertain. The sequenced sample consisted of PBMCs or T cells enriched from blood (not recorded which). This clonotype was obtained from a man aged 45-60 years who had recovered from COVID-19. The CDR3 region has the DNA TGTGCCAGCAGTTCCCGTGGCTACACCTTC. Its translation: CASSSRGYTF.